These 20 T cell receptor beta chains share one sample of origin, sequenced in a study of Graves' ophthalmopathy and Graves' hyperthyroidism. The study amplified TCR beta CDR3 regions using RNA transcripts. RT-PCR with HTBI primers came first, then second-round multiplex PCR. TCRdb redid the calling of the multiplex PCR reads with MiXCR, one entry per CDR3 protein. The data show a few hundred thousand distinct CDR3 sequences, over 15% seen once. Sequencing was carried out using peripheral blood. Receptors originate from a woman between 18 and 29 years old with stable Graves' hyperthyroidism.

This clonotype was recorded at least ten times. The J gene is TRBJ1-1, the V gene TRBV7-9; D is possibly TRBD1 (5 bases). The CDR3 has 15 residues. Germline assignment: CDR1 SEHNR and CDR2 FQNEAQ (reference sequence). V lost 3 bases and J lost 1, with 12 bases in between. CDR3 region: CASSFPQVGNTEAFF. CDR3 nucleotides: TGTGCCAGCAGCTTTCCACAGGTTGGGAACACTGAAGCTTTCTTT.

V is TRBV6-5 and J is TRBJ1-5; no clear D gene. The V gene lost 3 bases and the J gene lost 5 bases, with 11 bases spanning the gap. The CDR3 is 14 amino acids. Looked up from germline, CDR1 is MNHEY and CDR2 is SVGAGI. DNA for the CDR3: TGTGCCAGCAGTTATGTCGGGATCCATCAGCCCCAGCATTTT. Protein product: CASSYVGIHQPQHF.

This clonotype was detected many times. V is TRBV4-1 and J is TRBJ1-1; D gene ambiguous. Germline CDR1 MGHRA, CDR2 YSYEKL. The CDR3 has 14 amino acids. Trimming took off 0 bases at V and 9 bases at J, with 14 bases between the two ends. The CDR3 bases are TGCGCCAGCAGCCAAGATCAGGCAGGCAGCCAAGCTTTCTTT. This sequence encodes CASSQDQAGSQAFF.

This rearrangement joins TRBV3-1 to TRBJ2-5, with 7 bases identical to TRBD2. Trimming took 7 bases from V and 4 from J; bases not matched to a gene: 12. The CDR3 loop spans 15 amino acids. CDR1 is LGHDT, CDR2 YNNKEL, per germline (reference sequence). For the CDR3, the DNA is TGTGCCAGCAAACTCAGCGGGGAGAGGAGAGAGACCCAGTACTTC. This codes for CASKLSGERRETQYF.

This clonotype was recorded many times. The rearrangement joins TRBV11-2 to TRBJ1-1; no firm D call. From germline, CDR1 is SGHAT and CDR2 FQNNGV. Trimming cost V 1 base and J 7 bases, with 7 bases left between them. There are 12 residues in the CDR3. This chain's CDR3 is CASSLGVYEAFF. CDR3 in DNA: TGTGCCAGCAGCTTAGGAGTTTATGAAGCTTTCTTT.

The V gene is TRBV7-2, the J gene TRBJ2-7; D tentatively fits TRBD1 or TRBD2 (5 bases each). The V gene's germline CDR1 is SGHTA and CDR2 FQGNSA. Deletions cut 2 bases from V and 0 bases from J, with 11 bases between. The CDR3 length is 15 residues. CDR3 residues: CASSLYEGSSYEQYV. In DNA form, the CDR3 reads TGTGCCAGCAGCTTATACGAGGGGAGCTCCTACGAGCAGTACGTC.

This clonotype was seen at least ten times. The chain recombines TRBV5-1 with TRBJ2-5, with D tentatively TRBD1 (7 bases). The germline V and J ends were trimmed by 4 bases and 4 bases, with 11 bases remaining between them. Germline CDR1 is SGHRS and CDR2 is YFSETQ. The CDR3 has 13 amino acids. The chain's CDR3 is CASSQGGRETQYF. CDR3 sequence (DNA): TGCGCCAGCAGCCAGGGGGGCCGAGAGACCCAGTACTTC. The full variable domain, rest sourced from reference TRBV5-1 and TRBJ2-5, is KAGVTQTPRYLIKTRGQQVTLSCSPISGHRSVSWYQQTPGQGLQFLFEYFSETQRNKGNFPGRFSGRQFSNSRSEMNVSTLELGDSALYLCASSQGGRETQYFGPGTRLLVL.

This clonotype has ten or more counts. This chain joins TRBV6-1 and TRBJ2-7; no clear D. This CDR3 region has 16 residues. The germline V gene encodes CDR1 MNHNS and CDR2 SASEGT. V was pared by 5 bases and J by 2 bases, with 19 bases between. CDR3 nucleotide sequence: TGTGCCAGCAGTATGCTCAGGAATCTTCGACCCTACGAGCAGTACTTC. It codes for CASSMLRNLRPYEQYF.

This clonotype was observed many times. J is TRBJ1-5 and V is TRBV20-1; D might be TRBD1 (5 bases). Trimming took 3 bases from V and 1 from J, leaving 13 bases between them. There are 15 residues in the CDR3. Per germline, CDR1 DFQATT and CDR2 SNEGSKA (reference sequence). The CDR3 DNA reads as TGCAGTGCTAGGGGGGGATCGGGGAGCAATCAGCCCCAGCATTTT. It encodes CSARGGSGSNQPQHF.

This clonotype was observed many times. The rearrangement joins TRBV7-2 to TRBJ1-2; D is unclear. The CDR3 has 11 residues. Germline V gives CDR1 SGHTA, CDR2 FQGNSA. V was shortened by 6 bases and J by 4 bases, with 6 bases between the two germline ends. This chain's CDR3 is CASSSLYGYTF. CDR3 coding DNA: TGTGCCAGCAGTTCCCTCTATGGCTACACCTTC.

This clonotype showed up many times. This chain connects TRBV11-2 to TRBJ1-5, with a possible D match to TRBD1 (5 bases). The CDR3 contains 18 residues. V shed 4 bases and J shed 5 bases, with 24 bases lying between them. Germline lookup yields CDR1 SGHAT and CDR2 FQNNGV. CDR3 nucleotide sequence: TGTGCCAGCAGCTGGAAACCACCTCAGGGTAAAGGGGATCAGCCCCAGCATTTT. Its protein is CASSWKPPQGKGDQPQHF.

In its sample, this clonotype was seen many times. V usage is TRBV4-2 and J usage is TRBJ1-2; 7 bases map to TRBD1. CDR3 length: 18 residues. J lost 4 bases, V lost 3 bases, and 17 bases had no gene match. The germline CDR1 and CDR2 sequences are LGHNA and YNFKEQ. The DNA of the CDR3 is TGTGCCAGCAGCCACGCCGTTAAAGGGGGCTCGGATATCTATGGCTACACCTTC. Its translation: CASSHAVKGGSDIYGYTF.

At least ten counts were recorded for this clonotype. The CDR3: CASSHEGLGNQPQHF. In DNA form, the CDR3 reads TGTGCCAGCAGCCACGAAGGACTTGGCAATCAGCCCCAGCATTTT. The rearrangement links TRBV12-3 or TRBV12-4 to TRBJ1-5; D is uncertain. This CDR3 is 15 amino acids long. V lost 6 bases to trimming and J lost 2 bases, with 14 bases between them.

This clonotype came up many times. The chain recombines TRBV12-3 or TRBV12-4 with TRBJ1-1; D unclear. The CDR3 has 12 amino acids. Trimming removed 5 bases from V and 7 bases from J, with 11 bases in between. The CDR3 coding sequence is TGTGCCAGCAGTCCCAACGCCGTTGAAGCTTTCTTT. Amino acid sequence: CASSPNAVEAFF.

The table lists this clonotype with many counts. This chain connects TRBV28 to TRBJ2-7; a weak D match, TRBD1 (6 bases). CDR1 and CDR2 (germline): MDHEN, SYDVKM. The V gene lost 10 bases and the J gene lost 2 bases, with 15 bases spanning the gap. The CDR3 runs to 13 residues. Here the CDR3 DNA reads TGTGCCACCACGGCAGGGGCTCCCTACGAGCAGTACTTC. This codes for CATTAGAPYEQYF.

This clonotype was recorded at least ten times. The chain joins TRBV20-1 to TRBJ2-7, with D perhaps matching TRBD2 (6 bases). The CDR3 contains 14 residues. V was trimmed by 6 bases and J by 5 bases, leaving 20 bases between them. Looked up from germline, CDR1 is DFQATT and CDR2 is SNEGSKA (reference sequence). CDR3 DNA: TGCAGTGCAACTGCTAGCGATGCCCCCCACGAGCAGTACTTC. It translates to CSATASDAPHEQYF.

This clonotype was picked up many times. J is TRBJ2-2 and V is TRBV5-1, with 8 nucleotides matching TRBD1. With 4 bases clipped from V and 3 bases from J, the junction kept 5 bases outside the gene matches. Germline CDR1 SGHRS, CDR2 YFSETQ. CDR3 length: 15 amino acids. The CDR3 region is CASSQTGVDTGELFF. Here the CDR3 DNA reads TGCGCCAGCAGCCAGACAGGGGTCGACACCGGGGAGCTGTTTTTT.

At least ten counts were recorded for this clonotype. The rearrangement links TRBV20-1 to TRBJ1-1; tentative D call: TRBD1 (5 bases). The CDR3 is 15 residues long. V was trimmed by 2 bases and J by 2 bases, leaving 15 bases between them. CDR1 and CDR2 (germline): DFQATT, SNEGSKA (reference sequence). CDR3 loop: CSARRPGPTNTEAFF. The CDR3 DNA follows: TGCAGTGCTAGAAGACCGGGACCCACTAACACTGAAGCTTTCTTT.

The chain has TRBV28 and TRBJ2-6; D might be TRBD2 (6 bases). Trimming removed 3 bases from V and 4 bases from J, with 19 bases in between. The CDR3 extends over 18 amino acids. Per germline, CDR1 MDHEN and CDR2 SYDVKM. CDR3 coding DNA: TGTGCCAGCAGTTTGGGCGGACACTATCTAGCGGGGGCCAACGTCCTGACTTTC. It is translated as CASSLGGHYLAGANVLTF.

This clonotype has a handful of counts. This chain connects TRBV13 to TRBJ1-2, with D maybe TRBD1 (5 bases). Germline CDR1 reads PRHDT; CDR2 reads FYEKMQ (reference sequence). The CDR3 has 15 amino acids. V lost 5 bases and J lost 8, with 21 bases in between. This CDR3 is CASSASTRNQGGYTF. In DNA, the CDR3 is TGTGCCAGCAGCGCCTCTACCAGGAACCAGGGAGGCTACACCTTC. Supplemented by reference TRBV13 and TRBJ1-2, the full variable domain reads AAGVIQSPRHLIKEKRETATLKCYPIPRHDTVYWYQQGPGQDPQFLISFYEKMQSDKGSIPDRFSAQQFSDYHSELNMSSLELGDSALYFCASSASTRNQGGYTFGSGTRLTVV.